Listed below are T cell receptor beta chains from one sample, sequenced in a study of early T cells in non-severe SARS-CoV-2 infection. TCRdb reanalysed the 5' RACE reads using MiXCR and keeps one entry per CDR3 protein. The table includes tens of thousands of distinct CDR3 sequences, 7% to 10% detected once. Material: whole blood. All receptors come from an adult who was a healthcare worker with PCR-confirmed SARS-CoV-2 infection or an uninfected control (not recorded which). The CDR3 runs from the conserved cysteine through the conserved F or W. D genes are given only for firm matches. Size tells how often a clone was seen (once, few, many) or the class of an expanded clone, and some rows leave it out.

TRBD1	many	19	TRBV7-3	TRBJ1-3	TGTGCCAGCAGCTTAATCTATTGGACAGGGCTTTTTATTGGAAACACCATATATTTT	CASSLIYWTGLFIGNTIYF
.	.	16	TRBV7-8	TRBJ1-5	TGTGCCAGCAGCGGTACGGGCCAAAATAGCAATCAGCCCCAGCATTTT	CASSGTGQNSNQPQHF
.	many	13	TRBV20-1	TRBJ2-1	TGCAGTGCTAGGGCCGGGCCCAACAATGAGCAGTTCTTC	CSARAGPNNEQFF
.	many	15	TRBV7-8	TRBJ2-1	TGTGCCAGCAGCCCTACGGACTCCCCGTACAATGAGCAGTTCTTC	CASSPTDSPYNEQFF
.	many	13	TRBV5-1	TRBJ1-1	TGCGCCAGCAGATTTGGACGGAACACTGAAGCTTTCTTT	CASRFGRNTEAFF
.	few	14	TRBV6-2/TRBV6-3	TRBJ1-5	TGTGCCAGCACTACGGAGAGGGGCAATCAGCCCCAGCATTTT	CASTTERGNQPQHF
TRBD1	.	13	TRBV5-4	TRBJ1-1	TGTGCCAGCAGCGCCCGACAGGGGACTGAAGCTTTCTTT	CASSARQGTEAFF
TRBD1	many	15	TRBV5-6	TRBJ1-1	TGTGCCAGCAGCTTGTGGGACAGGGTTAACACTGAAGCTTTCTTT	CASSLWDRVNTEAFF
.	many	13	TRBV12-3/TRBV12-4	TRBJ2-1	TGTGCCAGCAGTCTCGACCCGGCGAATGAGCAGTTCTTC	CASSLDPANEQFF
.	many	12	TRBV3-1	TRBJ1-5	TGTGCCAGCAGCCAGTCAGATCAGCCCCAGCATTTT	CASSQSDQPQHF
.	many	16	TRBV5-1	TRBJ1-1	TGCGCCAGCAGCCGGTGGGAGTTCGGAGTGGACACTGAAGCTTTCTTT	CASSRWEFGVDTEAFF
.	many	16	TRBV7-3	TRBJ2-6	TGTGCCAGCAGCCGAGGTTCCTCTCCTGGGGCCAACGTCCTGACTTTC	CASSRGSSPGANVLTF
TRBD1	few	13	TRBV30	TRBJ1-2	TGTGCCACCTCACAGGGGGGTGGAGGTGGCTACACCTTC	CATSQGGGGGYTF
.	.	14	TRBV6-1	TRBJ2-3	TGTGCCAGCAGTAGCATGACGAGCACAGATACGCAGTATTTT	CASSSMTSTDTQYF
.	.	14	TRBV20-1	TRBJ2-3	TGCAGTGCTAACATAGGGGTTAGCACAGATACGCAGTATTTT	CSANIGVSTDTQYF
TRBD2	.	14	TRBV20-1	TRBJ2-3	TGCAGTGCTAGCTCCGGCCTAGCGGGAGTAACGCAGTATTTT	CSASSGLAGVTQYF
TRBD1	many	16	TRBV20-1	TRBJ2-3	TGCAGTGCTCGACCGTTGGGACAGGAAAGCACAGATACGCAGTATTTT	CSARPLGQESTDTQYF
.	few	14	TRBV12-5	TRBJ1-5	TGTGCTAGTGGTTTAGGGAACCAGAATCAGCCCCAGCATTTT	CASGLGNQNQPQHF
.	few	12	TRBV15	TRBJ2-5	TGTGCCACCAGCAGAGAATGGGAGACCCAGTACTTC	CATSREWETQYF
.	.	11	TRBV21-1	TRBJ1-3	TGTGCCAGCCAGGCTGGAAACACCATATATTTT	CASQAGNTIYF
.	many	14	TRBV20-1	TRBJ2-3	TGCAGTGCTACTACTGGACGAGCGACAGATACGCAGTATTTT	CSATTGRATDTQYF
TRBD1	.	15	TRBV7-9	TRBJ2-7	TGTGCCAGCAGCTTACAAGGGACAGGGGACTACGAGCAGTACTTC	CASSLQGTGDYEQYF
.	many	12	TRBV6-6	TRBJ1-1	TGTGCCAGCAGTTACACGGGGGATGAAGCTTTCTTT	CASSYTGDEAFF
TRBD1	once	15	TRBV3-1	TRBJ2-7	TGTGCCAGCAGCCAACCGGGACAGGGCGTCTACGAGCAGTACTTC	CASSQPGQGVYEQYF
.	many	15	TRBV7-8	TRBJ1-5	TGTGCCAGCAGCTTGCTTAGGGGTGGCAATCAGCCCCAGCATTTT	CASSLLRGGNQPQHF
.	many	13	TRBV14	TRBJ1-2	TGTGCCAGCAGCCGGGACGGAAACTATGGCTACACCTTC	CASSRDGNYGYTF
.	many	10	TRBV20-1	TRBJ1-1	TGCAGTGCCTACGACACTGAAGCTTTCTTT	CSAYDTEAFF
.	many	14	TRBV7-9	TRBJ1-4	TGTGCCAGCAGCCCGGAGAGCAGAAATGAAAAACTGTTTTTT	CASSPESRNEKLFF
.	.	15	TRBV24-1	TRBJ1-2	TGTGCCACCAGTGATCGGACTGCTCCTCCCTATGGCTACACCTTC	CATSDRTAPPYGYTF
TRBD1	many	16	TRBV5-1	TRBJ2-6	TGCGCCAGCAGCGGGACAGGGGGCTCTGGGGCCAACGTCCTGACTTTC	CASSGTGGSGANVLTF
.	few	16	TRBV7-9	TRBJ2-7	TGTGCCAGCAGCCGATACACGAGCCCCAGAGACGGCGAGCAGTACTTC	CASSRYTSPRDGEQYF